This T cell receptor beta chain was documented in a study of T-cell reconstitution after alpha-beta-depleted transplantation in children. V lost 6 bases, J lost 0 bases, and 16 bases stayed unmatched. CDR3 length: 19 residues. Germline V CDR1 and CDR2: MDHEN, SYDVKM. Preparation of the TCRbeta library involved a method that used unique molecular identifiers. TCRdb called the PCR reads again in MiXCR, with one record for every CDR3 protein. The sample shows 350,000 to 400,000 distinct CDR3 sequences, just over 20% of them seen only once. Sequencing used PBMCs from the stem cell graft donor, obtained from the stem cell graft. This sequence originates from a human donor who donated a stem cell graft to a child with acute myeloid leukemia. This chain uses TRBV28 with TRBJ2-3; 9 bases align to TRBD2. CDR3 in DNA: TGTGCCAGCAGCCATCTGATCGGGACTAGCCCTACTAGCACAGATACGCAGTATTTT. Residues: CASSHLIGTSPTSTDTQYF.